This T cell receptor beta chain was identified in a study of cytomegalovirus exposure and HLA in healthy donors (dated by TCRdb to the late 2010s). Regarding the study in general: An earlier analysis of roughly 630 of the donors reported 250 to 300 Gb of sequence data and roughly 110 million unique TCR beta sequences from approximately 180 million T cells. Approximately 300 gigabases of sequencing data and tens of millions of unique TCR sequences were included in an early release covering around 650 HLA-typed donors. Of the roughly 400 genotyped donors, about 84% fell in the genetic ancestry cluster associated with self-reported Caucasian donors. The study was designed to test whether signatures of past pathogen exposure could be identified by cataloging public T cell receptors. The study profiled the T cell repertoires of 500 to 800 subjects by immunosequencing and related them to cytomegalovirus serostatus. In addition to the first cohort of 650 to 800 subjects, a separate validation cohort of approximately 120 different subjects was used. The study combined high-throughput TCR immunosequencing, statistical association of individual TCRs with disease status, and machine learning to predict cytomegalovirus infection status. A later analysis re-examined previously published TCR beta repertoires from 610 or so donors and added high-resolution HLA genotyping to investigate patterns of TCR occurrence. Rather than using new phenotypic data, the later analysis identified candidate immune exposures from TCR beta sequences and from how often those sequences occurred across donors. In an earlier analysis of roughly 600 of the donors, high-throughput TCR beta sequencing was used to judge whether each TCR beta V gene segment behaved as functional or pseudogenic. Alongside the repertoire data, information on donor age, sex, ethnicity and CMV serostatus was compiled. Genome-wide SNP genotypes for about 65% of the 666 donors were used in a later genetic analysis, which treated that subset as a discovery cohort. All discovery cohort repertoires had been generated using a single sequencing platform. Both class I and class II loci were covered by HLA typing, at four-digit resolution. Typing coverage differed by locus: A, B, C, DRB1 and DQB1 were typed in roughly 629-640 donors, DQA1 in about 500, DPA1 in 600 to 610, and DPB1 in 450 to 480. Four to six DR-DQ haplotypes were handled as single units for association and clustering, since linkage in the cohort was strong. Among a few hundred genotyped donors of the cohort, an average of about 240,000 unique TCR beta nucleotide sequences were sequenced per donor, roughly 18% of them non-productive. What the research found in general, with its limitations: Some IMGT-functional V segments, including TRBV6-2 and TRBV6-3, could not be told apart with the 87-base-pair reads, so those segments were excluded. Immune exposure information for the cohort was limited to CMV serostatus. This cohort had only TCR beta chains sequenced, and the lack of alpha or paired-chain data limited which features could be detected. It was suggested by the authors that the approach could potentially be generalized to other disease states and immunological phenotypes. A few of the identified cytomegalovirus-associated TCR beta chains were confirmed in vitro to be specific for cytomegalovirus antigens. A later genetic analysis associated a missense DCLRE1C variant with V-gene and J-gene trimming of TCR beta chains, and an independent cohort replicated the association. The study listed over 150 TCR beta chains as associated with cytomegalovirus. An earlier analysis of approximately 530 of the donors showed that most TCR beta V segments appeared in productive rearrangements either about 90% or about 30% of the time, which broadly matched IMGT annotations. Cytomegalovirus status was reported to be diagnosed by the classifier with high specificity and sensitivity in both the original and validation cohorts. A later genetic analysis reported fewer N-insertions in productive TCRs among donors in an Asian-associated ancestry cluster than the roughly 700-donor mean. At a false discovery rate of 0.05, a later analysis linked under 20,000 TCR beta sequences to specific HLA alleles. A later analysis found that HLA-associated TCR beta chains were more clonally expanded and had lower generation probabilities than equally common non-associated chains. A later analysis found that TCR association rates varied across HLA loci, with DRB1 alleles showing the most associated TCRs and HLA-C alleles the fewest. Most CMV-associated TCR beta chains appeared to be HLA-restricted in a later analysis, and the HLA associations seemed to be driven largely by CMV exposure. Correlated functional status among segregating V segments might reflect linkage disequilibrium, but an unknown experimental factor could not be ruled out. Assigning TCR associations to individual alleles was difficult when HLA alleles, especially DR and DQ, strongly co-occurred. The presence/absence analyses assumed that sequencing depth was roughly uniform across donors, and that assumption may not be true. A cluster of highly shared sequence variants was judged likely to represent a technical artifact of the sequencing pipeline. Across donors, most TCR sequences were observed very rarely, whereas some public TCRs were present in many individuals. Because counts were too low, 15 or so rarely observed V segments, including chromosome 9 orphons, were excluded from the earlier analysis of roughly 580 of the donors. In a later analysis, several top co-occurrence clusters were reported to appear linked to parvovirus B19, influenza, CMV and Epstein-Barr virus. A further reported finding was that TCR beta sequences accurately predicted the HLA-A and HLA-B alleles for most subjects in the first cohort. Because HLA typing was unavailable for some donors at each locus, only the typed subset was used in association tests.

CDR1 and CDR2 (SGHVS, FNYEAQ) derive from the germline V gene. The junction shows trimming of 5 bases on V and 2 bases on J, and the gene matches do not reach 8 bases of it. From the cysteine through the phenylalanine, the CDR3 covers 16 amino acids. Solely the CDR3 DNA is kept, with 48 bases framed from the first base. Details on this clone: Its antigen specificity is not known. Base quality data are lacking; no much larger clone is found one base away.

In total, over 600 healthy bone marrow donors made up the cohort. At the time of sampling, all cohort members were nominally healthy, though unrecorded immune exposures were likely present. The donor was CMV seropositive and belonged to the group of 250 to 300 seropositive cohort members. Every donor gave a peripheral blood sample, and the peripheral blood mononuclear cells from that sample were used for TCR beta sequencing. The Qiagen DNeasy Blood Extraction Kit was used to extract genomic DNA from the blood cell samples. The library was generated by the immunoSEQ multiplex PCR assay. For the multiplex PCR, a mixture combining 60 forward primers for TCR Vbeta segments and 13 reverse primers for TCR Jbeta segments was used. The CDR3 region of rearranged TCR beta genes was amplified from genomic DNA by a multiplex PCR assay. Amplified TCR beta libraries were sequenced as 87-base-pair reads on the Illumina HiSeq System. The original pipeline was this. A later analysis tallied 75 million to 95 million unique TCR beta chains across the 550 to 850 repertoires, and roughly 11 million of those chains were shared by two or more donors. Raw reads were error-corrected and collapsed into unique sequences by a nearest-neighbor algorithm in which closely related sequences were merged to remove PCR and sequencing errors. V, D and J gene segments were assigned by aligning CDR3 sequences to IMGT reference sequences. Each retained sequence needed at least a six-nucleotide match to both a V gene segment and a J gene segment. A rearrangement counted as productive if the CDR3 had no stop codons and remained in frame with V and J, and every other rearrangement counted as non-productive. CDR3 was defined by IMGT convention, running from the second conserved V-encoded cysteine to the conserved J-encoded phenylalanine. The earlier analysis of about 500 of the donors excluded sequences that lacked an unambiguous match to a single V gene segment. An earlier analysis of a few hundred of the donors classified V segments as functional when productive rearrangements were above 56.7% and as segregating when the standard deviation between donors was above 5%. A statistical classification framework was built for diagnosing cytomegalovirus status from the catalog of TCR beta chain sequences. V and J gene assignment, in a later analysis, came from comparing TCR nucleotide sequences with IMGT/GENE-DB human TR gene sequences. In a later analysis, CDR3 sequences and most-parsimonious VDJ recombination scenarios were assigned using the TCRdist pipeline. In a later analysis, each TCR beta chain was defined by its CDR3 amino acid sequence together with its V-gene family, and reads lacking a unique V-gene family were excluded. In a later analysis, around 650 highly shared, low-generation-probability nucleotide sequences were removed to address suspected cross-contamination and a sequencing artifact. A later analysis calculated a clonal expansion index for each public chain from normalized within-repertoire ranks of inferred template counts. In a later analysis, generation probabilities were computed using a VDJ recombination model fitted to out-of-frame rearrangements, and the results were checked against IGoR. Hypergeometric tests were used in a later analysis to score TCR-TCR, TCR-HLA and TCR-CMV co-occurrence, with a repertoire-size bias correction applied to the TCR pairs. False discovery rates were estimated in a later analysis by permuting HLA or CMV assignments 20 times. In a later analysis, co-occurring TCRs were grouped using DBSCAN, and TCRdist sequence similarity was added for clustering within HLA-allele-positive subsets. Repertoires with fewer than 30,000 or more than 120,000 public chains, plus five repertoires with anomalous nucleotide sharing, were excluded from co-occurrence clustering. TCRdb mirrors the immuneACCESS table, restricted to in-frame sequences. Some clones are absent from its copies; in checked studies, under half trace to an unresolved V gene, and the reason for the others is unknown. V and J calls and clone size are those listed in that table; D and trimming were worked out from the DNA. This sample holds about 180,000 clones; about four fifths were observed only once. The top ten clones comprise less than 9% of the sample.

The rearranged chain carries TRBV7-6 and TRBJ2-2, with 7 central nucleotides matching TRBD2. The sequence derives from a young man in good health and CMV-seropositive. What was sequenced was PBMCs. This receptor carries the CDR3 CASSPMGLPNTGELFF. The DNA sequence reads TGTGCCAGCAGCCCGATGGGACTACCAAACACCGGGGAGCTGTTTTTT.